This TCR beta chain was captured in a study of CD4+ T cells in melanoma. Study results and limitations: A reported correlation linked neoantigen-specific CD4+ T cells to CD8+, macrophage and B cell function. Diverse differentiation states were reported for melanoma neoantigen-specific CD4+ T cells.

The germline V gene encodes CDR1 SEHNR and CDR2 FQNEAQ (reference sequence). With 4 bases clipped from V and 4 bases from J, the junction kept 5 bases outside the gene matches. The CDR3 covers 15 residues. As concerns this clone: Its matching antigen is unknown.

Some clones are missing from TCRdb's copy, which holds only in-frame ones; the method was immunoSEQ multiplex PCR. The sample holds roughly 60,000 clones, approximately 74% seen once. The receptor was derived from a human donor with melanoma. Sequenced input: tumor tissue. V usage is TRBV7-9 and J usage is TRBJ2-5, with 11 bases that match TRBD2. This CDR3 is CASSSAGTSGETQYF. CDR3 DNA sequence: TGTGCCAGCAGCTCTGCCGGGACTAGCGGAGAGACCCAGTACTTC. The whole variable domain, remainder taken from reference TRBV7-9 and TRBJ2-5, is DTGVSQNPRHKITKRGQNVTFRCDPISEHNRLYWYRQTLGQGPEFLTYFQNEAQLEKSRLLSDRFSAERPKGSFSTLEIQRTEQGDSAMYLCASSSAGTSGETQYFGPGTRLLVL.